This TCR beta chain emerged from a study of cytomegalovirus exposure and HLA in healthy donors (dated by TCRdb to 2016 to 2017). Regarding the complete study: An earlier analysis of some 620 of the donors reported about 300 Gb of sequence data and roughly 120 million unique TCR beta sequences obtained from some 200 million T cells. The number of donors typed differed by locus, with roughly 629-640 for A, B, C, DRB1 and DQB1, 522 for DQA1, some 570 for DPA1, and around 450 for DPB1. HLA typing covered class I and class II loci at four-digit resolution. An early release that covered 640 HLA-typed donors contained about 300 gigabases of sequencing data and 65 million to 100 million unique TCR sequences. Of the roughly 390 genotyped donors, approximately 80% fell in the genetic ancestry cluster associated with self-reported Caucasian donors. A later analysis re-analyzed previously published TCR beta repertoires from about 600 donors and added high-resolution HLA genotyping to study TCR occurrence patterns. Four or five DR-DQ haplotypes were handled as single units for association and clustering because linkage in the cohort was strong. Among over 350 genotyped donors of the cohort, an average of approximately 230,000 unique TCR beta nucleotide sequences were sequenced per donor, about a sixth of them non-productive. To predict cytomegalovirus infection status, the study brought together high-throughput TCR immunosequencing, statistical association of individual TCRs with disease status, and machine learning. The study profiled the T cell repertoires of hundreds of subjects by immunosequencing and related them to cytomegalovirus serostatus. Every discovery cohort repertoire had been produced on one sequencing platform. The aim of the study was to test whether cataloging public T cell receptors could identify signatures of past pathogen exposure. Donor age, sex, ethnicity and CMV serostatus were compiled alongside the repertoire data. To decide whether each TCR beta V gene segment behaved as functional or pseudogenic, an earlier analysis of approximately 620 of the donors relied on high-throughput TCR beta sequencing. A later genetic analysis used genome-wide SNP genotypes for about 60% of the roughly 670 donors, treating that subset as a discovery cohort. In addition to the first cohort of 650 to 800 subjects, a separate validation cohort of approximately 120 different subjects was used. Rather than using new phenotypic data, the later analysis identified candidate immune exposures from TCR beta sequences and from how often those sequences occurred across donors.

The CDR3 contains 16 residues, cysteine and phenylalanine counted. Just CDR3 DNA is preserved here, 48 bases in frame from base 1. Germline trimming: 2 bases from V, 4 bases from J; junction bases outside gene matches: 9. The germline V gene (reference sequence) specifies GTSNPN as CDR1 and SVGIG as CDR2. Study-wide findings and limitations: An association between a missense DCLRE1C variant and V-gene and J-gene trimming of TCR beta chains was found in a later genetic analysis and replicated in an independent cohort. Because some donors lacked HLA typing at each locus, the association tests relied only on the typed subset. Because counts were too low, more than 15 rarely observed V segments, including chromosome 9 orphons, were excluded from the earlier analysis of 587 of the donors. A later analysis reported that several top co-occurrence clusters appeared linked to parvovirus B19, influenza, CMV and Epstein-Barr virus. A further reported finding was that TCR beta sequences accurately predicted the HLA-A and HLA-B alleles for most subjects in the first cohort. In a later analysis, 15,000 to 20,000 TCR beta sequences were associated with specific HLA alleles at a false discovery rate of 0.05. In a later analysis, TCR association rates were found to vary across HLA loci, with the most associated TCRs seen for DRB1 alleles and the fewest for HLA-C alleles. The classifier was reported to diagnose cytomegalovirus status with high specificity and sensitivity in both the original cohort and the validation cohort. In this cohort, only TCR beta chains were sequenced, and detectable features were limited by the absence of alpha or paired-chain data. For the cohort, immune exposure information was limited to CMV serostatus. Across donors, most TCR sequences were observed very rarely, whereas some public TCRs were present in many individuals. Linkage disequilibrium might explain the correlated functional status among segregating V segments, but an unknown experimental factor could not be ruled out. In an earlier analysis of about 550 of the donors, most TCR beta V segments were observed in productive rearrangements about 90% or about 30% of the time, broadly matching IMGT annotations. Some IMGT-functional V segments, including TRBV6-2 and TRBV6-3, could not be distinguished by the 87-base-pair reads and were therefore excluded. In a later genetic analysis, fewer N-insertions in productive TCRs were reported among donors in an Asian-associated ancestry cluster than the roughly 700-donor mean. A group of highly shared sequence variants was considered likely to be a technical artifact of the sequencing pipeline. A later analysis found that HLA-associated TCR beta chains were more clonally expanded and had lower generation probabilities than equally common non-associated chains. Strong co-occurrence of HLA alleles, especially DR and DQ, made assigning TCR associations to individual alleles difficult. The authors suggested that the approach could potentially be generalized to other disease states and immunological phenotypes. Most CMV-associated TCR beta chains appeared to be HLA-restricted in a later analysis, and the HLA associations seemed to be driven largely by CMV exposure. The presence/absence analyses assumed that sequencing depth was roughly uniform across donors, and that assumption may not be true. A few of the identified cytomegalovirus-associated TCR beta chains were confirmed in vitro to be specific for cytomegalovirus antigens. The study listed 150 to 200 TCR beta chains as associated with cytomegalovirus.

Library generation was performed with the immunoSEQ multiplex PCR assay. A mixture of 60 forward primers for TCR Vbeta segments and 13 reverse primers for TCR Jbeta segments was used in the multiplex PCR. The CDR3 region of rearranged TCR beta genes was amplified from genomic DNA with a multiplex PCR assay. The amplified TCR beta libraries were sequenced on the Illumina HiSeq System as 87-base-pair reads. From the authors' description of their analysis: A later analysis counted around 72 million unique TCR beta chains across the approximately 700 repertoires, and around 9.9 million of these chains were shared by at least two donors. A nearest-neighbor algorithm error-corrected the raw reads and collapsed the reads into unique sequences, merging closely related sequences to remove PCR and sequencing errors. Alignment of CDR3 sequences to IMGT reference sequences was used to assign V, D and J gene segments. For a sequence to be retained, a match of at least six nucleotides to both a V gene segment and a J gene segment was required. A rearrangement counted as productive if the CDR3 had no stop codons and remained in frame with V and J, and every other rearrangement counted as non-productive. Following IMGT convention, CDR3 was defined as the stretch from the second conserved V-encoded cysteine up to the conserved J-encoded phenylalanine. The earlier analysis of about 620 of the donors excluded sequences that lacked an unambiguous match to a single V gene segment. An earlier analysis of a few hundred of the donors classified V segments as functional when productive rearrangements were above 56.7% and as segregating when the standard deviation between donors was above 5%. To diagnose cytomegalovirus status from the catalog of TCR beta chain sequences, a statistical classification framework was built. In a later analysis, TCR nucleotide sequences were compared against IMGT/GENE-DB human TR gene sequences so that V and J genes could be assigned. In a later analysis, CDR3 sequences and most-parsimonious VDJ recombination scenarios were assigned using the TCRdist pipeline. In a later analysis, each TCR beta chain was defined by its CDR3 amino acid sequence together with its V-gene family, and reads without a unique V-gene family were excluded. To address suspected cross-contamination and a sequencing artifact, a later analysis removed approximately 600 highly shared, low-generation-probability nucleotide sequences. A later analysis calculated a clonal expansion index for each public chain from normalized within-repertoire ranks of inferred template counts. In a later analysis, generation probabilities were computed with a VDJ recombination model fitted to out-of-frame rearrangements, and the resulting probabilities were checked against IGoR. Hypergeometric tests were used in a later analysis to score TCR-TCR, TCR-HLA and TCR-CMV co-occurrence, with a repertoire-size bias correction applied to the TCR pairs. In a later analysis, false discovery rates were estimated by permuting HLA or CMV assignments 20 times. A later analysis grouped co-occurring TCRs with DBSCAN, adding TCRdist sequence similarity when clustering within HLA-allele-positive subsets. Co-occurrence clustering excluded repertoires with fewer than 30,000 or more than 120,000 public chains, plus five with anomalous nucleotide sharing. This is the immuneACCESS table as TCRdb keeps it, with only in-frame sequences that have V and J called. A part of the clones is gone; compared with another copy, unresolved V genes explain less than half, and the rest is unexplained. Clone size and the V and J calls come from that table; the DNA yielded D and trimming. Within this sample are about 180,000 clones, with about four fifths of them counted one time only. The ten largest clonotypes hold 1.5% to 2% of the sample.

In total, roughly 670 healthy bone marrow donors made up the cohort. At the time of sampling, every cohort member was nominally healthy, though immune exposures that went unrecorded were likely present. The donor tested CMV seronegative, placing the donor among the 350 to 400 seronegative members of the cohort. A peripheral blood sample was collected from each donor, and TCR beta sequencing was performed on peripheral blood mononuclear cells. Genomic DNA was extracted from the blood cell samples with the Qiagen DNeasy Blood Extraction Kit. Details on this clone: Its antigen remains undetermined. There are no base qualities to consult, and no much larger clone falls within one base.

The TCR sequence derives from a woman in her thirties in good health and CMV-seronegative. The sample was PBMCs. The V and J genes are TRBV30 and TRBJ1-5; TRBD1 agrees with 9 junctional bases. At the DNA level, the sequence is TGTGCCTGGAGTCGACCCTGGGACAGGGATAATCAGCCCCAGCATTTT. This encodes CAWSRPWDRDNQPQHF.